A single sample gave rise to the 10 T cell receptor beta chains below, sequenced in a study of early T cells in non-severe SARS-CoV-2 infection. Via MiXCR, TCRdb re-called the 5' RACE reads, giving one row per CDR3 protein. The table has fewer than 65,000 distinct CDR3 sequences, roughly 7.1% seen once. The specimen comprised whole blood, sampled at baseline. Receptors were obtained from an adult who was a healthcare worker with PCR-confirmed SARS-CoV-2 infection or an uninfected control (not recorded which).

This clonotype came up many times. The chain combines TRBV6-4 with TRBJ2-1; 13 bases map to TRBD2. Germline CDR1 MRHNA, CDR2 SNTAGT. This CDR3 spans 15 amino acids. V shed 6 bases, J shed 9 bases, and the junction held 8 bases outside the gene matches. CDR3 sequence reads: CASRELAGGPGEQFF. The CDR3 DNA reads TGTGCCAGCAGAGAACTAGCGGGAGGGCCAGGTGAGCAGTTCTTC.

This clonotype was observed a few times. The V and J genes are TRBV6-5 and TRBJ2-1, with 7 bases matching TRBD1. The ends lost 6 bases at V and 6 bases at J; junction bases unmatched: 5. CDR3 length: 13 residues. Germline V CDR1 and CDR2: MNHEY, SVGAGI. The CDR3: CASSWTGPNEQFF. CDR3 sequence (DNA): TGTGCCAGCAGCTGGACAGGTCCCAATGAGCAGTTCTTC.

This clonotype was found a few times. V and J are TRBV2 and TRBJ2-3, with D unclear. The germline gives CDR1 SNHLY, CDR2 FYNNEI. CDR3 length: 11 residues. Trimming cost V 8 bases and J 4 bases, with 7 bases left between them. The CDR3 region is CASAYADTQYF. CDR3 sequence (DNA): TGTGCCAGCGCTTACGCAGATACGCAGTATTTT.

This clonotype was counted a few times. The chain uses TRBV10-1 and TRBJ2-3; 7 positions agree with TRBD2. V gave up 2 bases and J gave up 2 bases; unmatched junction bases: 7. The CDR3 runs to 16 residues. Germline V gene sequence: CDR1 WNHNN, CDR2 SYGVQD (reference sequence). CDR3 sequence reads: CASSETGGYPTDTQYF. The CDR3 nucleotides read TGCGCCAGCAGTGAGACGGGAGGATATCCCACAGATACGCAGTATTTT.

Only one count was recorded for this clonotype. The genes are TRBV28 and TRBJ1-1, with 8 nucleotides matching TRBD1. Germline V gives CDR1 MDHEN, CDR2 SYDVKM. Unmatched junction bases numbered 6, after V lost 6 bases and J lost 9 bases. This CDR3 comprises 12 residues. CDR3 region: CASSYRGRKAFF. The CDR3 DNA reads TGTGCCAGCAGCTACAGGGGGAGGAAAGCTTTCTTT.

This rearrangement joins TRBV11-2 to TRBJ1-1, with TRBD1 as a possible D gene (5 bases). Trimming stripped 4 bases from V and 0 bases from J, with 12 bases between. CDR1 and CDR2 from the germline V gene are SGHAT and FQNNGV. The CDR3 is 15 residues long. This chain's CDR3 is CASSSDGTMNTEAFF. Here the CDR3 DNA reads TGTGCCAGCAGCTCAGACGGGACCATGAACACTGAAGCTTTCTTT.

The sample holds many counts of this clonotype. V is TRBV29-1 and J is TRBJ2-1, with 12 nucleotides matching TRBD1. The length of the CDR3 is 15 residues. The J segment lost 4 bases and the V segment lost 7 bases, leaving 8 bases of the junction unmatched. CDR1 is SQVTM, CDR2 ANQGSEA, per germline. CDR3 amino acids: CSAAPGQGAYNEQFF. The CDR3 coding sequence is TGCAGCGCCGCCCCGGGACAGGGGGCGTACAATGAGCAGTTCTTC.

This clonotype has more than one count but fewer than ten. The chain has TRBV27 and TRBJ2-3, with D possibly TRBD2 on 6 matching bases. This CDR3 has 14 amino acids. CDR1 and CDR2 (germline): MNHEY, SMNVEV (reference sequence). V lost 6 bases, J lost 2 bases, and 12 bases lay in between. The DNA of the CDR3 is TGTGCCAGCAGCCGTAGCGGTACCACAGATACGCAGTATTTT. Protein: CASSRSGTTDTQYF.

A few counts support this clonotype. This chain uses TRBV29-1 with TRBJ2-3, with 10 bases aligning to TRBD2. Looked up from germline, CDR1 is SQVTM and CDR2 is ANQGSEA. This CDR3 comprises 16 residues. Trimming at V came to 6 bases and at J to 6 bases, leaving 15 bases not matched to a gene. This chain's CDR3 is CSVLGMASGSLDTQYF. As DNA, the CDR3 is TGCAGCGTCCTAGGTATGGCTAGCGGGAGTTTGGATACGCAGTATTTT.

This clonotype was found many times. The gene calls are TRBV7-2 and TRBJ1-2, with a weak D call TRBD1 (5 bases). Trimming took 1 base from V and 2 from J, leaving 20 bases between them. This CDR3 is 18 amino acids long. Looked up from germline, CDR1 is SGHTA and CDR2 is FQGNSA. CDR3 nucleotide sequence: TGTGCCAGCAGCTTAGGGGGGTATGGAGGGATTCAAAACTATGGCTACACCTTC. Its translation: CASSLGGYGGIQNYGYTF.